Presented here are 24 T cell receptor beta chains from one specimen sequenced in a study of cytomegalovirus exposure and HLA in healthy donors. In the PCR, 60 Vbeta and 13 Jbeta primers were used. Profiled with immunoSEQ multiplex PCR; TCRdb holds only in-frame clones, not every one. Its clone listing holds under 130,000 clones. The specimen was PBMCs. The source is a man aged 40-49 years in good health and CMV-seronegative.

On this clone itself: Within the sample, other DNA sequences also encode this same CDR3. This rearrangement joins TRBV5-1 to TRBJ2-7; maybe TRBD1 (6 bases). CDR1 is SGHRS, CDR2 YFSETQ, per germline. The CDR3 loop spans 14 amino acids. V was cut by 4 bases and J by 3 bases, with 14 bases left in between. The CDR3 sequence: CASSPLGAGYEQYF. CDR3 nucleotides: TGCGCCAGCAGCCCGCTGGGGGCAGGCTACGAGCAGTACTTC.

V and J are TRBV7-9 and TRBJ2-7, with 10 bases fitting TRBD2. The CDR3 consists of 17 residues. V shed 2 bases and J 3 bases; nucleotides not matched to a gene: 10. Germline V lookup: CDR1 SEHNR, CDR2 FQNEAQ (reference sequence). The CDR3 bases are TGTGCCAGCAGCTTAAGCCACACTAGCGGGGTTCACTACGAGCAGTACTTC. Its translation: CASSLSHTSGVHYEQYF.

The V and J genes are TRBV6-5 and TRBJ2-7; D is possibly TRBD2 (6 bases). Trimming removed 6 bases at V and 1 base at J, with 10 bases between. The CDR3 has 13 amino acids. The germline V gene encodes CDR1 MNHEY and CDR2 SVGAGI. CDR3 DNA sequence: TGTGCCAGCAGGCGGGACGGGTCCTACGAGCAGTACTTC. Protein sequence: CASRRDGSYEQYF.

The chain links TRBV7-2 to TRBJ1-2; the D gene is possibly TRBD1 (5 bases). Trimming took off 5 bases at V and 7 bases at J, with 17 bases between the two ends. Looked up from germline, CDR1 is SGHTA and CDR2 is FQGNSA. The CDR3 consists of 14 residues. This CDR3 is CASSSAGQGVGYTF. CDR3 nucleotide sequence: TGTGCCAGCAGCAGCGCAGGGCAGGGCGTTGGCTACACCTTC. Filled out from reference TRBV7-2 and TRBJ1-2, the complete variable domain reads GAGVSQSPSNKVTEKGKDVELRCDPISGHTALYWYRQSLGQGLEFLIYFQGNSAPDKSGLPSDRFSAERTGGSVSTLTIQRTQQEDSAVYLCASSSAGQGVGYTFGSGTRLTVV.

The rearrangement joins TRBV21-1 to TRBJ1-2; the table's D call TRBD1 went unverified against the DNA. TRBV21-1 is a listed pseudogene. This CDR3 contains 17 residues. In nucleotides, the CDR3 is TGTGCCAGCAGCAAAGCGGACCTTTTGACAGATAACTATGGCTACACCTTC. This codes for CASSKADLLTDNYGYTF.

This CDR3 reads CASSLTGQNTHEQYF. CDR3 DNA sequence: TGCGCCAGCAGCTTGACGGGACAGAACACCCACGAGCAGTACTTC. The V and J genes are TRBV5-1 and TRBJ2-7, with TRBD1 matching over 7 bases. The junction had 9 bases not matched to a gene; V was cut back by 1 base and J by 5 bases. The CDR3 sequence is 15 residues long. Per the germline V gene, CDR1 is SGHRS and CDR2 is YFSETQ.

The V and J genes are TRBV18 and TRBJ1-5, with TRBD1 as a possible D gene (5 bases). This CDR3 comprises 16 residues. V was pared by 3 bases and J by 4 bases, with 16 bases between. Germline CDR1 is KGHSH and CDR2 is LQKENI. Here the CDR3 reads CASSPPARGGNQPQHF. As DNA, the CDR3 is TGTGCCAGCTCACCCCCGGCCCGGGGGGGGAATCAGCCCCAGCATTTT.

V gene TRBV19 combines with J gene TRBJ1-6; perhaps TRBD1 as D (5 bases). The CDR3 runs 13 residues. CDR1 and CDR2 from the germline V gene are LNHDA and SQIVND (reference sequence). The V gene lost 3 bases and the J gene lost 9 bases, with 9 bases spanning the gap. CDR3 region: CASSIVGVSPLHF. In DNA form, the CDR3 reads TGTGCCAGTAGTATCGTAGGGGTTTCACCCCTCCACTTT. The full variable domain, rest sourced from reference TRBV19 and TRBJ1-6, is DGGITQSPKYLFRKEGQNVTLSCEQNLNHDAMYWYRQDPGQGLRLIYYSQIVNDFQKGDIAEGYSVSREKKESFPLTVTSAQKNPTAFYLCASSIVGVSPLHFGNGTRLTVT.

V gene TRBV19 combines with J gene TRBJ1-2, with D perhaps matching TRBD1 (6 bases). The CDR3 totals 13 residues. Germline values: CDR1 LNHDA, CDR2 SQIVND (reference sequence). Trimming pared 6 bases from V and 6 bases from J, leaving 14 bases between. CDR3 loop: CASRIRQENGYTF. Here the CDR3 DNA reads TGTGCCAGTAGGATCCGACAGGAAAATGGCTACACCTTC.

The chain has TRBV18 and TRBJ1-4; possible D gene TRBD1, 6 bases. Looked up from germline, CDR1 is KGHSH and CDR2 is LQKENI. CDR3 length: 16 residues. V was shortened by 6 bases and J by 7 bases, with 21 bases between the two germline ends. CDR3 amino acids: CASSQWPGVPGEKLFF. CDR3 nucleotide sequence: TGTGCCAGCTCCCAATGGCCAGGGGTCCCCGGTGAAAAACTGTTTTTT.

The J gene is TRBJ2-1, the V gene TRBV9, with TRBD2 identical over 10 bases. CDR1 SGDLS and CDR2 YYNGEE come from the germline V gene. The CDR3 has 16 residues. Trimming removed 4 bases from V and 0 bases from J; junction bases left unmatched: 4. The DNA for the CDR3 is TGTGCCAGCAGCACTAGCGGGACAAGCTCCTACAATGAGCAGTTCTTC. Its protein is CASSTSGTSSYNEQFF.

CDR3 coding DNA: TGTGCCAGCAGTTTAGGGACAGGGAGGGGCCAAGAGACCCAGTACTTC. It specifies CASSLGTGRGQETQYF. The chain employs TRBV28 and TRBJ2-5; TRBD1 matches 9 bases. The CDR3 runs to 16 residues. Losses at the gene ends were 2 bases for V and 1 base for J; bases not matched to a gene: 5. Germline values: CDR1 MDHEN, CDR2 SYDVKM.

The rearrangement links TRBV10-2 to TRBJ2-3, with 9 positions matching TRBD2. The CDR3 is 15 residues long. Germline CDR1 and CDR2: WSHSY and SAAADI. V gave up 1 base and J gave up 5 bases; unmatched junction bases: 4. CDR3 bases: TGCGCCAGCAGTGAGTGGGGACTAGCCGAAGATACGCAGTATTTT. Its protein product is CASSEWGLAEDTQYF.

The chain joins TRBV28 to TRBJ1-5; unclear D gene. CDR1 is MDHEN and CDR2 is SYDVKM in the germline V gene. Trimming left V 5 bases short and J 0 bases short, with 8 bases between. The CDR3 is made up of 14 amino acids. CDR3 coding DNA: TGTGCCAGCAGTCCGACATATAGCAATCAGCCCCAGCATTTT. Encoded protein: CASSPTYSNQPQHF. The full variable domain, in which reference TRBV28 and TRBJ1-5 provide the parts outside the CDR3, is DVKVTQSSRYLVKRTGEKVFLECVQDMDHENMFWYRQDPGLGLRLIYFSYDVKMKEKGDIPEGYSVSREKKERFSLILESASTNQTSMYLCASSPTYSNQPQHFGDGTRLSIL.

The chain uses TRBV4-1 and TRBJ2-2; no clear D gene. The germline V and J ends were trimmed by 4 bases and 1 base, with 7 bases remaining between them. CDR1 and CDR2 (germline): MGHRA, YSYEKL. The CDR3 extends over 14 amino acids. This CDR3 reads CASSRPGNTGELFF. In DNA form, the CDR3 reads TGCGCCAGCAGCCGTCCCGGGAACACCGGGGAGCTGTTTTTT.

The genes are TRBV2 and TRBJ1-3, with 7 bases that match TRBD1. The CDR3 contains 16 residues. The germline CDR1 and CDR2 sequences are SNHLY and FYNNEI. V shed 2 bases and J 8 bases; nucleotides not matched to a gene: 12. In DNA form, the CDR3 reads TGTGCCAGCAGTGAACGAGGGGGCAGAGTGGGCGACACCATATATTTT. Its translation: CASSERGGRVGDTIYF.

CDR3 nucleotide sequence: TGTGCCAGCAGCCAGGTACAGAACACTGAAGCTTTCTTT. Residues: CASSQVQNTEAFF. The chain links TRBV7-2 to TRBJ1-1; D gene ambiguous. The CDR3 extends over 13 amino acids. The V gene's germline CDR1 is SGHTA and CDR2 FQGNSA. The V end was cut by 5 bases, the J end by 1 base, with 8 bases between.

The chain has TRBV5-4 and TRBJ2-3; 12 nucleotides agree with TRBD2. V lost 4 bases, J lost 1 base, and 1 base stayed unmatched. The CDR3 is 15 amino acids. CDR1 is SGHNT, CDR2 YYREEE, per germline (reference sequence). The CDR3 loop reads CASSRTSGGTDTQYF. The CDR3 bases are TGTGCCAGCAGCAGGACTAGCGGGGGCACAGATACGCAGTATTTT.

A word on this clone: This sample also contains other DNA sequences that code for the same CDR3. The chain links TRBV18 to TRBJ1-5; tentatively, D is TRBD1 (5 bases). The CDR3 has 14 amino acids. V was clipped by 6 bases and J by 7 bases, with 16 bases between them. Germline-derived CDR1 and CDR2 are KGHSH and LQKENI. CDR3 sequence: CASSPGQGGQPQHF. The CDR3 DNA follows: TGTGCCAGCTCCCCCGGTCAGGGAGGGCAGCCCCAGCATTTT.

The CDR3 spells CASSSFPLHDREFPGNTIYF. The CDR3 nucleotides are TGTGCCAGCAGTTCTTTCCCCCTACACGACAGGGAATTCCCTGGAAACACCATATATTTT. The V call is TRBV27, the J call TRBJ1-3, with 7 positions matching TRBD1. Germline V lookup: CDR1 MNHEY, CDR2 SMNVEV (reference sequence). V shed 4 bases and J 2 bases; nucleotides not matched to a gene: 20. The CDR3 has 20 amino acids.

The gene calls are TRBV19 and TRBJ1-5, with D possibly being TRBD1 (6 bases). The CDR3 sequence is 13 residues long. CDR1 is LNHDA, CDR2 SQIVND, per germline (reference sequence). With 3 bases removed from V and 7 bases from J, the gap between germline ends came to 10 bases. In DNA form, the CDR3 reads TGTGCCAGTAGTATCCAAGGGGGACAGCCCCAGCATTTT. This sequence encodes CASSIQGGQPQHF.

The chain carries TRBV6-5 and TRBJ2-1; D is ambiguous. Germline loops: CDR1 MNHEY, CDR2 SVGAGI. V was cut by 1 base and J by 0 bases, with 10 bases left in between. The CDR3 contains 16 residues. The CDR3 is CASSYLAGSSYNEQFF. The CDR3 bases are TGTGCCAGCAGTTACTTGGCAGGTAGCTCCTACAATGAGCAGTTCTTC.

This rearrangement joins TRBV5-4 to TRBJ1-2, with D possibly being TRBD1 (5 bases). V was clipped by 4 bases and J by 4 bases, with 17 bases between them. CDR1 and CDR2 from the germline V gene are SGHNT and YYREEE (reference sequence). The CDR3 covers 15 residues. DNA for the CDR3: TGTGCCAGCAGCCCTAAGCAGGGAATCTTCTATGGCTACACCTTC. As protein: CASSPKQGIFYGYTF.

V gene TRBV15 combines with J gene TRBJ2-1; 8 bases map to TRBD2. The V gene end was trimmed by 0 bases and the J gene end by 7 bases; junction bases not matched to a gene: 14. The CDR3 runs 18 residues. CDR1 is LNHNV and CDR2 is YYDKDF in the germline V gene (reference sequence). The CDR3 here is CATSRDMNLASGRNEQFF. The DNA of the CDR3 is TGTGCCACCAGCAGAGATATGAACTTAGCCAGCGGGAGAAATGAGCAGTTCTTC.